Presented here are 19 T cell receptor beta chains from one specimen sequenced in a study of T cells in Graves' hyperthyroidism and ophthalmopathy. The investigators amplified TCR beta CDR3 regions from RNA transcripts. A first-round RT-PCR of the TCR CDR3 used the HTBI primer set. In TCRdb, the multiplex PCR reads were re-called with MiXCR into one record per CDR3 protein. Counted here are over 350,000 distinct CDR3 sequences, about 15% occurring once; the ten biggest clones make up 13%. The sequenced sample consisted of blood. The receptors were sampled from a man aged 18 to 35 with Graves' ophthalmopathy.

The chain recombines TRBV7-2 with TRBJ1-2; D unresolved. Germline CDR1 reads SGHTA; CDR2 reads FQGNSA. V shed 5 bases and J shed 1 base, with 14 bases lying between them. The CDR3 is made up of 15 amino acids. The CDR3 here is CASSGWRQDNYGYTF. CDR3 in DNA: TGTGCCAGCAGCGGTTGGAGGCAGGATAACTATGGCTACACCTTC.

This clonotype has a count of ten or more. The rearrangement links TRBV6-6 to TRBJ1-1; TRBD1 agrees at 7 bases. The germline gives CDR1 MNHNY, CDR2 SVGAGI (reference sequence). Losses at the gene ends were 0 bases for V and 2 bases for J; bases not matched to a gene: 3. The CDR3 spans 15 residues. The CDR3 region is CASSYSGTANTEAFF. The CDR3 coding sequence is TGTGCCAGCAGTTACTCAGGGACAGCTAACACTGAAGCTTTCTTT.

This clonotype showed up just a few times. J is TRBJ1-5 and V is TRBV5-8; D gene unclear. CDR1 is SGHTS, CDR2 YDEGEE, per germline. The V end lost 2 bases, the J end lost 11 bases, and 17 bases lay between the germline ends. There are 14 residues in the CDR3. This CDR3 is CASSFLRTARSQHF. CDR3 nucleotides: TGTGCCAGCAGCTTCTTACGGACCGCTCGGTCCCAGCATTTT.

In its sample, this clonotype was seen many times. The J gene is TRBJ1-3, the V gene TRBV7-2; D gene uncertain. There are 14 residues in the CDR3. V gave up 4 bases and J gave up 1 base, with 8 bases separating them. Germline V gene sequence: CDR1 SGHTA, CDR2 FQGNSA. The CDR3 DNA sequence: TGTGCCAGCAGCTCGGGCGGTTCTGGAAACACCATATATTTT. Translating it yields CASSSGGSGNTIYF.

V and J are TRBV7-2 and TRBJ2-3, with 11 bases that match TRBD2. The germline gives CDR1 SGHTA, CDR2 FQGNSA. This CDR3 comprises 17 residues. With 5 bases clipped from V and 6 bases from J, the junction kept 13 bases outside the gene matches. CDR3: CASSPRGASGGSDTQYF. The CDR3 DNA reads TGTGCCAGCAGCCCGAGGGGGGCTAGCGGGGGGTCCGATACGCAGTATTTT.

This clonotype was seen only a few times. The CDR3 is CASSEVTGDRGTDTQYF. CDR3 nucleotide sequence: TGTGCCAGCAGTGAAGTAACCGGGGACAGAGGCACAGATACGCAGTATTTT. This sequence joins TRBV6-1 and TRBJ2-3; TRBD1 matches at 7 bases. Germline loops: CDR1 MNHNS, CDR2 SASEGT. The CDR3 is 17 residues long. After removal of 1 base from V and 1 base from J, the junction contained 8 bases not matched to a gene.

Many counts were recorded for this clonotype. The rearrangement links TRBV27 to TRBJ2-7; D not resolved. This CDR3 is 10 amino acids long. Between the trimmed V and J ends, which lost 9 bases and 3 bases, there was a span of 6 bases. CDR1 and CDR2 from the germline V gene are MNHEY and SMNVEV (reference sequence). DNA for the CDR3: TGTGCCAGTGGGTACTACGAGCAGTACTTC. Protein sequence: CASGYYEQYF.

This clonotype was counted ten times or more. The chain has TRBV6-1 and TRBJ2-1; 7 bases are a match to TRBD2. Per the germline V gene, CDR1 is MNHNS and CDR2 is SASEGT. Trimming at V came to 5 bases and at J to 1 base, leaving 14 bases not matched to a gene. CDR3 size: 18 residues. The CDR3 is CASSYLHRGGGSYNEQFF. The CDR3 coding sequence is TGTGCCAGCAGTTACCTACATCGTGGGGGGGGTTCCTACAATGAGCAGTTCTTC.

The table lists this clonotype with many counts. The rearrangement uses TRBV6-1 and TRBJ1-2; no clear D. Germline CDR1 reads MNHNS; CDR2 reads SASEGT. Trimming took off 5 bases at V and 0 bases at J, with 7 bases between the two ends. The CDR3 totals 13 residues. CDR3 residues: CASSSNANYGYTF. CDR3 coding DNA: TGTGCCAGCAGTTCCAATGCTAACTATGGCTACACCTTC.

The chain couples TRBV10-3 to TRBJ2-3, with D possibly matching TRBD1 (5 bases). The CDR3 spans 15 residues. Germline CDR1 ENHRY, CDR2 SYGVKD. Trimming cost V 3 bases and J 2 bases, with 12 bases left between them. CDR3 sequence reads: CAISDRDQFTDTQYF. The CDR3 DNA sequence: TGTGCCATCAGTGACAGGGATCAGTTCACAGATACGCAGTATTTT.

This clonotype came up many times. CDR3 sequence: CASSRGQGVAEQYF. The CDR3 nucleotides are TGCGCCAGCAGCCGCGGACAGGGGGTCGCGGAGCAGTACTTC. The chain has TRBV5-1 and TRBJ2-7; 10 bases align to TRBD1. V lost 4 bases, J lost 7 bases, and 8 bases stayed unmatched. Germline CDR1 reads SGHRS; CDR2 reads YFSETQ. The CDR3 loop spans 14 amino acids.

For this clonotype: A much larger clone lies a single base off, so this may be a read error. The V and J genes are TRBV30 and TRBJ2-5; tentatively, D is TRBD2 (6 bases). Deletions cut 3 bases from V and 2 bases from J, with 13 bases between. Germline CDR1 is GTSNPN and CDR2 is SVGIG (reference sequence). CDR3 size: 14 residues. The CDR3: CAWSPYGGQETQYF. DNA of the CDR3: TGTGCCTGGAGCCCCTACGGGGGACAAGAGACCCAGTACTTC.

V usage is TRBV9 and J usage is TRBJ2-5; 7 nucleotides agree with TRBD1. The germline gives CDR1 SGDLS, CDR2 YYNGEE. V shed 3 bases, J shed 0 bases, and the junction held 8 bases outside the gene matches. The CDR3 loop spans 16 amino acids. The CDR3 nucleotides read TGTGCCAGCAGCGAATGGGACAGACAGTACCAAGAGACCCAGTACTTC. Translated: CASSEWDRQYQETQYF.

This clonotype was observed at least ten times. The genes are TRBV12-3 or TRBV12-4 and TRBJ1-2; D perhaps matches TRBD1 (5 bases). Trimming took 6 bases from V and 8 from J, leaving 16 bases between them. This CDR3 spans 13 amino acids. CDR3 sequence reads: CASSLDSLVGYTF. The CDR3 bases are TGTGCCAGCAGCCTTGACAGCCTTGTCGGCTACACCTTC.

This clonotype was found many times. The rearrangement uses TRBV7-2 and TRBJ1-2, with D uncertain. The CDR3 covers 14 residues. Germline V gene sequence: CDR1 SGHTA, CDR2 FQGNSA. V was clipped by 0 bases and J by 5 bases, with 10 bases between them. CDR3 sequence: CASSLASWMYGYTF. CDR3 nucleotide sequence: TGTGCCAGCAGCTTAGCCTCCTGGATGTATGGCTACACCTTC.

This clonotype was seen ten or more times. The rearrangement uses TRBV20-1 and TRBJ2-1; 11 bases map to TRBD2. This CDR3 is built from 15 residues. The germline gives CDR1 DFQATT, CDR2 SNEGSKA (reference sequence). Losses at the gene ends were 2 bases for V and 6 bases for J; bases not matched to a gene: 6. CDR3 sequence reads: CSARLASGGPNEQFF. The CDR3 DNA follows: TGCAGTGCTAGACTTGCTAGCGGGGGGCCCAATGAGCAGTTCTTC.

This chain uses TRBV14 with TRBJ1-2; no firm D call. This CDR3 contains 14 residues. V lost 4 bases and J 8 bases, leaving 17 bases between the germline ends. Looked up from germline, CDR1 is SGHDN and CDR2 is FVKESK. CDR3 loop: CASSPSSRLSGYTF. The CDR3 DNA is TGTGCCAGCAGCCCCAGCAGTCGGCTGTCGGGCTACACCTTC.

This clonotype has ten or more counts. The genes are TRBV6-5 and TRBJ2-7; D possibly corresponds to TRBD1 (5 bases). V was pared by 2 bases and J by 4 bases, with 12 bases between. The CDR3 totals 14 residues. Germline V gene sequence: CDR1 MNHEY, CDR2 SVGAGI. This CDR3 reads CASSYDDDSYEQYF. Written as DNA, the CDR3 is TGTGCCAGCAGTTACGATGATGACAGTTACGAGCAGTACTTC.

This clonotype was picked up a small number of times. The chain employs TRBV5-6 and TRBJ2-1; the D is unclear. Trimming removed 0 bases from V and 10 bases from J, with 17 bases in between. Germline values: CDR1 SGHDT, CDR2 YYEEEE. This CDR3 spans 15 amino acids. The CDR3, as DNA: TGTGCCAGCAGCTTGGAACTCTCCCTAATTAGCGAGCAGTTCTTC. Translating it yields CASSLELSLISEQFF.